This passage covers 11 T cell receptor beta chains from one sample sequenced in a study of cytomegalovirus exposure and HLA in healthy donors. Clones were sequenced by immunoSEQ multiplex PCR, and TCRdb holds only the in-frame ones, with some missing. The profile shows about 110,000 clones, 88% of them singletons. Material: PBMCs. These receptors came from a woman aged 18-29 years in good health and CMV-seropositive.

The genes are TRBV27 and TRBJ1-1; 8 bases align to TRBD1. CDR1 is MNHEY, CDR2 SMNVEV, per germline (reference sequence). Germline trimming cut 6 bases from V and 0 bases from J; bases unmatched to any gene: 3. This CDR3 spans 14 amino acids. Written as DNA, the CDR3 is TGTGCCAGCAGGGGACAGGAGATGAACACTGAAGCTTTCTTT. Translated, it gives CASRGQEMNTEAFF.

The CDR3 nucleotides read TGTGCCAGCTCACCCGGGACTAGCGGGGTCACAGATACGCAGTATTTT. Translated: CASSPGTSGVTDTQYF. This rearrangement joins TRBV18 to TRBJ2-3; 13 bases line up with TRBD2. V lost 3 bases and J lost 2; bases outside the gene matches: 2. Germline V gene lookup returns CDR1 KGHSH and CDR2 LQKENI. CDR3 length: 16 residues.

This clone was picked up one time. In DNA, the CDR3 is TGTGCCAGCAGCCCCCGGGACAGGGGCGCCTACGAGCAGTACTTC. As protein: CASSPRDRGAYEQYF. The V and J genes are TRBV11-1 and TRBJ2-7; TRBD1 aligns across 10 bases. Trimming removed 5 bases from V and 2 bases from J; junction bases left unmatched: 6. The CDR3 has 15 amino acids. Germline V lookup: CDR1 SGHAT, CDR2 FQDESV (reference sequence). The full variable domain, completed using reference TRBV11-1 and TRBJ2-7, is EAEVAQSPRYKITEKSQAVAFWCDPISGHATLYWYRQILGQGPELLVQFQDESVVDDSQLPKDRFSAERLKGVDSTLKIQPAELGDSAMYLCASSPRDRGAYEQYFGPGTRLTVT.

The count of this clone is one. The gene calls are TRBV2 and TRBJ2-1; D is possibly TRBD2 (5 bases). The CDR3 extends over 12 amino acids. Germline V lookup: CDR1 SNHLY, CDR2 FYNNEI. Trimming pared 5 bases from V and 6 bases from J, leaving 8 bases between. CDR3 nucleotide sequence: TGTGCCAGCAGTCTAGCCCCCAATGAGCAGTTCTTC. It yields the protein CASSLAPNEQFF.

The chain uses TRBV6-1 and TRBJ2-7; D may be TRBD1 (6 bases). Germline assignment: CDR1 MNHNS and CDR2 SASEGT. Trimming shortened V by 2 bases and J by 7 bases, and 12 bases separated the two germline ends. CDR3 length: 13 residues. As DNA, the CDR3 is TGTGCCAGCAGTGAACAGGACAGAATGGAGCAGTACGTC. It is translated as CASSEQDRMEQYV.

A few counts support this clone. The chain joins TRBV10-1 to TRBJ2-2; 7 bases map to TRBD2. Germline assignment: CDR1 WNHNN and CDR2 SYGVQD (reference sequence). J gave up 5 bases and V 4 bases, and 4 bases lay outside the gene matches. This CDR3 has 14 amino acids. CDR3 in amino acids: CASSVEGGTGELFF. The CDR3 bases are TGCGCCAGCAGTGTAGAGGGAGGGACCGGGGAGCTGTTTTTT.

The V and J genes are TRBV27 and TRBJ1-5; TRBD1 might be the D (5 bases). CDR3 length equals 18 residues. Germline CDR1 is MNHEY and CDR2 is SMNVEV (reference sequence). Between the trimmed V and J ends, which lost 5 bases and 0 bases, there was a span of 20 bases. CDR3 in DNA: TGTGCCAGCAGTCCCCTAGGAAGGGCAGGGTATAGCAATCAGCCCCAGCATTTT. It translates to CASSPLGRAGYSNQPQHF.

The rearrangement joins TRBV4-1 to TRBJ2-5; D gene uncertain. This CDR3 comprises 13 residues. The germline V and J ends were trimmed by 4 bases and 4 bases, with 10 bases remaining between them. Looked up from germline, CDR1 is MGHRA and CDR2 is YSYEKL. The CDR3 region is CASSPVEPETQYF. CDR3 nucleotides: TGCGCCAGCAGCCCAGTGGAGCCAGAGACCCAGTACTTC.

The chain employs TRBV27 and TRBJ2-3; D is perhaps TRBD2 (5 bases). There are 13 residues in the CDR3. V was cut by 4 bases and J by 3 bases, with 8 bases left in between. CDR1 and CDR2 from the germline V gene are MNHEY and SMNVEV (reference sequence). DNA for the CDR3: TGTGCCAGCAGTTCGACTACTACAGATACGCAGTATTTT. As protein: CASSSTTTDTQYF.

J is TRBJ2-1 and V is TRBV6-5; 9 bases map to TRBD1. The germline gives CDR1 MNHEY, CDR2 SVGAGI. The ends lost 6 bases at V and 12 bases at J; junction bases unmatched: 9. The CDR3 has 13 amino acids. The CDR3 is CASRGQGRGSQFF. CDR3 DNA sequence: TGTGCCAGCAGGGGACAGGGAAGGGGGTCGCAGTTCTTC.

V usage is TRBV28 and J usage is TRBJ1-5; 8 bases are shared with TRBD1. With V trimmed by 5 bases and J by 3 bases, 9 bases remained unmatched. This CDR3 is 16 amino acids long. Germline CDR1 MDHEN, CDR2 SYDVKM. In DNA form, the CDR3 reads TGTGCCAGCAGTCTTGGCCTGGGACAGGACAATCAGCCCCAGCATTTT. It translates to CASSLGLGQDNQPQHF.